The present entry profiles one T cell receptor beta chain with its context. Its specificity is unknown. This entry belongs to a study of response to subunit inactivated influenza vaccine. A single record per CDR3 protein comes from TCRdb applying MiXCR to the RT-PCR reads. The repertoire holds just under 550,000 distinct CDR3 sequences, approximately 20% seen once, with under 3.5% in the top ten. Study results and limitations: The study's authors posited that every seasonal influenza vaccination enlists few new T cells.

In addition, the sample was reused for a study of T cells expressing NK-cell markers. This second study says: 5'RACE template switching built TCR beta cDNA with unique molecular identifiers.

The specimen comprised CD4+ T cells sorted from PBMCs, sampled about 13 days after vaccination. This clonotype was obtained from a man aged 50-59 years who received an inactivated influenza vaccine.

The CDR3 DNA reads as TGTGCCAGCAGCTGTCTGGACAGGGTTTGCTACGAGCAGTACTTC. Translated: CASSCLDRVCYEQYF. This chain connects TRBV11-2 to TRBJ2-7, with 8 bases that match TRBD1. Germline assignment: CDR1 SGHAT and CDR2 FQNNGV. Germline trimming cut 4 bases from V and 3 bases from J; bases unmatched to any gene: 8. The CDR3 has 15 residues.